This TCR beta chain is drawn from a study of OX40 agonist ivuxolimab in advanced cancers. Regarding the research as a whole: Ivuxolimab was an agonistic, fully human IgG2 monoclonal antibody directed against OX40 (CD134), a costimulatory receptor. Partial responses occurred in three dose-escalation patients, of whom one had hepatocellular carcinoma and two had cutaneous melanoma. The paper describes the monotherapy dose-escalation part (N ≈ 51 patients) of the phase I trial of ivuxolimab. Intravenous ivuxolimab was administered to patients every 2 weeks at six dose levels: 0.01, 0.1, 0.3, 1.5, 3 and 10 mg/kg. Of the roughly 52 dose-escalation patients, hepatocellular carcinoma was present in roughly 19, melanoma in approximately 15, renal cell carcinoma in 9 and head and neck cancer in 9. Prior anti-PD-1, anti-PD-L1 or anti-CTLA-4 therapy was permitted, and checkpoint inhibitors had been received by less than 45% of dose-escalation patients. Peripheral TCRbeta sequencing aimed to test whether ivuxolimab altered TCR sequence diversity and caused clonal T-cell expansion. A male proportion of around 83% and a mean age of 60 years, ranging from about 20 to 80, were recorded for the dose-escalation cohort. The paper as a whole reports these results and caveats: After ivuxolimab, expanded clones were on average more numerous among CD8+ T cells than among CD4+ T cells. In partial responders in the 0.1-3.0 mg/kg groups, normalized peripheral clonal expansion was found to be among the lowest, especially among CD8+ T cells. Low levels of normalized T-cell clonal expansion were also seen in some patients who did not respond. Which antigens the clonally expanded peripheral T cells were specific for was not determined. Clonal expansion of both CD4+ and CD8+ blood T cells was observed from baseline to week 6 at doses 0.1 to 3.0 mg/kg.

Patients with autoimmune disease history or receiving systemic immunosuppression were excluded from the trial. Peripheral blood for TCR sequencing was drawn from every dose cohort at baseline, at cycle 4 day 1 and at cycle 7 day 1. The samples were taken from a phase I, first-in-human, multicenter, open-label dose-escalation trial of ivuxolimab. The trial enrolled adults with locally advanced or metastatic head and neck squamous cell, hepatocellular, melanoma or renal cell carcinoma. Before TCR sequencing, CD4+ T cells and CD8+ T cells from peripheral blood were sorted into separate populations. Details on this clone: Its antigen has not been determined. No much larger clonotype is one base removed from it; base qualities were not supplied.

To sequence the TCRbeta CDR3 region, genomic DNA was isolated from the sorted cells. The immunoSEQ Assay was used for sequencing of TCRbeta CDR3 regions. TCRdb re-hosts the immuneACCESS table, in-frame sequences only. Its copies lack some clones; in the studies checked, an unresolved V gene accounts for under half of them, and the cause for the rest is not known. The sample table lists tens of thousands of clones, around 90% of them with a count of one. The ten largest clones capture about 9.4% of the sample. Reading the germline V gene gives CDR1 SGHRS and CDR2 YFSETQ. Including cysteine and phenylalanine, the CDR3 has 15 amino acids. Of the read, only the CDR3 DNA is kept; its 45 bases are in frame from base 1. The V end loses 1 base and the J end loses 0 bases, and a stretch of 5 bases separates them.

The rearranged chain carries TRBV5-1 and TRBJ2-6, with the D segment identity uncertain. This receptor was taken from an adult with an advanced solid tumor such as melanoma, head and neck, liver or kidney cancer. The starting material was CD4+ or CD8+ T cells sorted from blood, obtained in a trial of the OX40 agonist ivuxolimab. The DNA reads as follows: TGCGCCAGCAGCTTGATCGGCTCTGGGGCCAACGTCCTGACTTTC. Its translation is CASSLIGSGANVLTF.